The 14 T cell receptor beta chains in this list originate from one sample, sequenced in a study of blood T cell repertoires in COVID-19. Assay: immunoSEQ multiplex PCR; the TCRdb copy retains only in-frame clones and omits some. The data hold over 90,000 clones, with more than 75% observed a single time. What was sequenced was peripheral blood. Source of these receptors: a human donor in a cohort sampled during active COVID-19.

The V and J genes are TRBV7-3 and TRBJ1-4; 10 bases match TRBD1. The CDR3 extends over 22 amino acids. CDR1 and CDR2 (germline): SGHTA, FQGTGA. The J segment lost 2 bases and the V segment lost 7 bases, leaving 25 bases of the junction unmatched. The CDR3 sequence: CASTPSRGAGGTGVWTNEKLFF. The CDR3 DNA reads TGTGCCAGCACTCCGAGTAGGGGTGCGGGAGGGACAGGGGTTTGGACTAATGAAAAACTGTTTTTT.

This rearrangement joins TRBV19 to TRBJ2-5, with D perhaps TRBD1 (5 bases). V lost 3 bases, J lost 4 bases, and 15 bases lay in between. The CDR3 runs 15 residues. Germline V gene data show CDR1 as LNHDA and CDR2 as SQIVND (reference sequence). The chain's CDR3 is CASSMGGALGETQYF. CDR3 nucleotide sequence: TGTGCCAGTAGTATGGGTGGGGCGCTCGGAGAGACCCAGTACTTC.

The chain joins TRBV12-2 to TRBJ1-2. TRBV12-2 is labeled a pseudogene. The CDR3 is 14 residues long. CDR3 nucleotides: TGTGCAAGTCGCTTAGTCCGTCCTAACTATGGCTACACCTTC. This gives the protein CASRLVRPNYGYTF.

The rearrangement joins TRBV27 to TRBJ1-5; D might be TRBD1 (6 bases). The CDR3 has 14 residues. The germline V gene has CDR1 MNHEY and CDR2 SMNVEV (reference sequence). The V and J ends lost 2 bases and 7 bases respectively, with 12 bases between them. As DNA, the CDR3 is TGTGCCAGCAGTTTAATACAGGGCGGACAGCCCCAGCATTTT. Translated, it gives CASSLIQGGQPQHF.

The chain is built from TRBV5-1 and TRBJ1-3; TRBD1 matches 10 bases. Germline V gene sequence: CDR1 SGHRS, CDR2 YFSETQ. Trimming cost V 4 bases and J 4 bases; bases outside gene matches: 5. This CDR3 is built from 15 residues. The CDR3 sequence is CASSPGTGAGNTIYF. The CDR3 DNA is TGCGCCAGCAGCCCAGGGACAGGGGCAGGAAACACCATATATTTT.

This chain links TRBV3-1 (or the pseudogene TRBV3-2) with TRBJ1-2, with 8 bases fitting TRBD1. The germline V gene has CDR1 LGHDT and CDR2 YNNKEL (reference sequence). V dropped 11 bases and J dropped 4; count of bases not matched to a gene: 12. CDR3 size: 14 residues. The CDR3 sequence: CAVSTGGVAYGYTF. The CDR3 DNA sequence: TGTGCCGTATCTACAGGGGGGGTAGCCTATGGCTACACCTTC.

This chain connects TRBV28 to TRBJ1-1; D gene ambiguous. V lost 2 bases, J lost 11 bases, and 12 bases lay in between. This CDR3 region has 12 residues. Germline loops: CDR1 MDHEN, CDR2 SYDVKM. The DNA for the CDR3 is TGTGCCAGCAGTTTAACGGAACTAGGGGCTTTCTTT. Protein product: CASSLTELGAFF.

The V and J genes are TRBV30 and TRBJ1-2; 7 nucleotides line up with TRBD1. The trim removed 3 bases at V and 3 bases at J, leaving 10 bases unmatched. Germline CDR1 is GTSNPN and CDR2 is SVGIG (reference sequence). The CDR3 has 15 amino acids. As DNA, the CDR3 is TGTGCCTGGAGCGCCCGGGACAGAAGATACTATGGCTACACCTTC. Translating it yields CAWSARDRRYYGYTF.

The gene calls are TRBV5-1 and TRBJ1-2; D is possibly TRBD1 (6 bases). Germline V CDR1 and CDR2: SGHRS, YFSETQ. V lost 4 bases and J lost 7, with 14 bases in between. The CDR3 has 13 residues. The CDR3 sequence: CASSTGSGVGYTF. CDR3 bases: TGCGCCAGCAGCACCGGGTCAGGGGTTGGCTACACCTTC.

The chain recombines TRBV28 with TRBJ1-5, with 8 nucleotides matching TRBD1. From germline, CDR1 is MDHEN and CDR2 SYDVKM. V dropped 5 bases and J dropped 11; count of bases not matched to a gene: 11. The CDR3 runs to 14 residues. CDR3 amino acids: CASSLRTGRSAQHF. The CDR3, as DNA: TGTGCCAGCAGTCTCCGGACAGGGCGTTCGGCCCAGCATTTT.

The table lists this clone with a count of one. The chain joins TRBV3-1 (or the pseudogene TRBV3-2) to TRBJ2-1; D might be TRBD2 (6 bases). V was trimmed by 1 base and J by 6 bases, leaving 10 bases between them. Per the germline V gene, CDR1 is LGHDT and CDR2 is YNNKEL (reference sequence). The CDR3 loop spans 14 amino acids. The CDR3 DNA follows: TGTGCCAGCAGCCAAGTACCGGGGGTCAATGAGCAGTTCTTC. Protein sequence: CASSQVPGVNEQFF.

This chain joins TRBV7-2 and TRBJ1-1; perhaps TRBD1 as D (5 bases). This CDR3 has 13 amino acids. CDR1 is SGHTA and CDR2 is FQGNSA in the germline V gene. Trimming removed 3 bases at V and 1 base at J, with 6 bases between. The DNA of the CDR3 is TGTGCCAGCAGCTTCCAGGGGAACACTGAAGCTTTCTTT. Translated: CASSFQGNTEAFF.

This clone appeared a few times. The rearrangement links TRBV3-1 (or the pseudogene TRBV3-2) to TRBJ1-1; D is unclear. This CDR3 contains 13 residues. The V gene lost 3 bases and the J gene lost 5 bases, with 10 bases spanning the gap. Germline CDR1 is LGHDT and CDR2 is YNNKEL (reference sequence). The CDR3 DNA reads as TGTGCCAGCAGCCATGAGGGAGGGACTGAAGCTTTCTTT. Translating it yields CASSHEGGTEAFF.

This clone was observed a few times. The chain recombines TRBV15 with TRBJ1-2; TRBD1 might be the D (6 bases). The CDR3 extends over 15 amino acids. The V gene lost 4 bases and the J gene lost 4 bases, with 16 bases spanning the gap. Germline V CDR1 and CDR2: LNHNV, YYDKDF (reference sequence). Here the CDR3 reads CATSTGGGRGYGYTF. In DNA form, the CDR3 reads TGTGCCACCAGCACCGGGGGGGGGCGCGGCTATGGCTACACCTTC.